One sample yielded the 9 T cell receptor beta chains listed below, sequenced in a study of cytomegalovirus exposure and HLA in healthy donors. PCR involved 60 Vbeta and 13 Jbeta primers. TCRdb keeps only in-frame clones here, not all; method: immunoSEQ multiplex PCR. The data contain 150,000 to 200,000 clones, 65% to 90% of them singletons. The sequencing input was PBMCs. These receptors all stem from a girl aged 2 to 10 in good health and CMV-seropositive.

The CDR3 sequence is CATSRDRQGLNEKLFF. For the CDR3, the DNA is TGTGCCACCAGCAGAGATCGACAGGGGTTGAATGAAAAACTGTTTTTT. This chain links TRBV15 with TRBJ1-4, with 8 bases aligning to TRBD1. The V and J ends lost 0 bases and 5 bases, in that order; junction bases with no gene match: 5. The germline V gene encodes CDR1 LNHNV and CDR2 YYDKDF (reference sequence). The CDR3 has 16 amino acids.

The gene calls are TRBV5-4 and TRBJ2-5, with TRBD2 matching 14 bases. CDR3 length: 17 residues. Germline CDR1 SGHNT, CDR2 YYREEE (reference sequence). Trimming removed 1 base from V and 5 bases from J; junction bases left unmatched: 7. CDR3 region: CASSLSTSGRALETQYF. CDR3 DNA: TGTGCCAGCAGCTTGTCGACTAGCGGGAGGGCCTTGGAGACCCAGTACTTC.

V usage is TRBV5-4 and J usage is TRBJ2-7; D is unresolved. The germline gives CDR1 SGHNT, CDR2 YYREEE (reference sequence). The V gene lost 2 bases and the J gene lost 0 bases, with 12 bases spanning the gap. This CDR3 region has 15 residues. Here the CDR3 reads CASSFDTPSSYEQYF. The CDR3 nucleotides are TGTGCCAGCAGCTTCGACACCCCGAGCTCCTACGAGCAGTACTTC.

This chain connects TRBV19 to TRBJ2-1; 11 nucleotides align to TRBD2. Germline V gene lookup returns CDR1 LNHDA and CDR2 SQIVND (reference sequence). V lost 3 bases and J lost 13; bases outside the gene matches: 11. This CDR3 has 15 amino acids. In DNA form, the CDR3 reads TGTGCCAGTAGTATCATCACTAGCGGGAGTTCCCCCCAGTTCTTC. As protein: CASSIITSGSSPQFF.

This clone was recorded once. The chain links TRBV28 to TRBJ2-1; D call uncertain. The CDR3 covers 12 residues. V lost 3 bases and J lost 3, with 3 bases in between. Germline V gene sequence: CDR1 MDHEN, CDR2 SYDVKM. The CDR3 sequence: CASSFYYNEQFF. For the CDR3, the DNA is TGTGCCAGCAGTTTCTACTACAATGAGCAGTTCTTC. The full variable domain, rest sourced from reference TRBV28 and TRBJ2-1, is DVKVTQSSRYLVKRTGEKVFLECVQDMDHENMFWYRQDPGLGLRLIYFSYDVKMKEKGDIPEGYSVSREKKERFSLILESASTNQTSMYLCASSFYYNEQFFGPGTRLTVL.

This chain joins TRBV5-5 and TRBJ1-6; 9 bases line up with TRBD1. The CDR3 has 17 amino acids. The V gene's germline CDR1 is SGHKS and CDR2 YYEKEE (reference sequence). The V and J ends lost 1 base and 7 bases, in that order; junction bases with no gene match: 9. DNA for the CDR3: TGTGCCAGCAGCTTGTCAGAGGGACAGGGATGGAATTCACCCCTCCACTTT. Amino acid sequence: CASSLSEGQGWNSPLHF.

The chain carries TRBV27 and TRBJ2-7; D is perhaps TRBD1 (5 bases). This CDR3 has 15 residues. In germline, CDR1 is MNHEY, CDR2 SMNVEV (reference sequence). V dropped 5 bases and J dropped 3 bases, with 17 bases sitting between them. The chain's CDR3 is CASSRTGDLYYEQYF. Here the CDR3 DNA reads TGTGCCAGCAGTAGAACAGGAGACCTCTACTACGAGCAGTACTTC.

As for this clone: The germline gene is not matched at one end of the junction; a read error may be the cause. The chain couples TRBV7-7 to TRBJ2-1; unclear D gene. CDR3 length: 13 amino acids. The V gene's germline CDR1 is SSHAT and CDR2 FNYEAQ (reference sequence). CDR3 nucleotide sequence: TGTGCTAGCAGCTTCTCTAAAAACAATGAGCAGTTCTTC. This sequence encodes CASSFSKNNEQFF.

In its sample, this clone was seen once. V gene TRBV9 combines with J gene TRBJ2-7, with 7 positions matching TRBD1. CDR3 length: 15 residues. Per the germline V gene, CDR1 is SGDLS and CDR2 is YYNGEE. V was pared by 4 bases and J by 5 bases, with 12 bases of the junction left unmatched. The DNA for the CDR3 is TGTGCCAGCAGCCCTACTCCCACAGGGGTTAACGAGCAGTACTTC. It is translated as CASSPTPTGVNEQYF.